This T cell receptor (beta chain) was sequenced for a study of CD4 T cells in relation to SARS-CoV-2 and coronaviruses. Unexposed donor CD4+ T cells date from about 2011-2019, before the COVID-19 pandemic. Isolation of CD4+ T cells took place after about 9 days in culture. Clones were read by immunoSEQ multiplex PCR, and TCRdb kept only the in-frame ones, dropping some. The sample records just under 20,000 clones, 70% to 75% being singletons. V lost 6 bases and J 8 bases, leaving 7 bases between the germline ends. The CDR3 extends over 11 amino acids. A word on this clone: Antigen: not known.

The receptor's source is a human donor in good health. The sequenced sample was CD4+ T cells from PBMCs, cultured in vitro. The chain combines TRBV12-3 or TRBV12-4 with TRBJ2-2; a weak D match, TRBD2 (5 bases). CDR3 in DNA: TGTGCCAGCAGCGGCGGGGGGGAGCTGTTTTTT. Its translation: CASSGGGELFF.